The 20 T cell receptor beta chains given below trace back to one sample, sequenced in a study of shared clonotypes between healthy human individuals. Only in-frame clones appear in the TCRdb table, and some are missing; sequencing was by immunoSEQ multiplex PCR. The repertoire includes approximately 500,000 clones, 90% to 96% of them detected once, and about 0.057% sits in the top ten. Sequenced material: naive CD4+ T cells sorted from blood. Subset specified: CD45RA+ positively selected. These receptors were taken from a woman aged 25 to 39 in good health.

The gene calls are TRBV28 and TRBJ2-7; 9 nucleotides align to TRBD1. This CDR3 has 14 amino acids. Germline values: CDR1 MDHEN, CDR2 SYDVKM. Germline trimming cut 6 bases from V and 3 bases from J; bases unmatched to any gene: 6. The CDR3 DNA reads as TGTGCCAGCAGGTCGACAGGGGGAGGCTACGAGCAGTACTTC. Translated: CASRSTGGGYEQYF.

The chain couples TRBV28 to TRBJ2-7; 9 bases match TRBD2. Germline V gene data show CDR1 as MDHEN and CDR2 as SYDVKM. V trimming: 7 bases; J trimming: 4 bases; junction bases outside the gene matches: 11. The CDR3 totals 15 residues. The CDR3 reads CASIGSGRFRYEQYF. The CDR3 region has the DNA TGTGCCAGCATTGGTAGCGGGAGATTTAGGTACGAGCAGTACTTC.

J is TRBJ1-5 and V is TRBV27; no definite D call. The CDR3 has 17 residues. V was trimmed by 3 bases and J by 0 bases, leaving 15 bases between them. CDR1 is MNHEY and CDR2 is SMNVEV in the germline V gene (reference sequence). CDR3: CASSFPKRTFSNQPQHF. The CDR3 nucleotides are TGTGCCAGCAGTTTCCCCAAACGAACTTTTAGCAATCAGCCCCAGCATTTT.

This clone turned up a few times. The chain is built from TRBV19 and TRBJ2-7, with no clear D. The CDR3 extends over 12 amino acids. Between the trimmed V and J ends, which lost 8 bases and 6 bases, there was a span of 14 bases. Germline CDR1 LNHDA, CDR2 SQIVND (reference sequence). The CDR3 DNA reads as TGTGCCAGTGGCTTATGGGGTGCCGAGCAGTACTTC. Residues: CASGLWGAEQYF.

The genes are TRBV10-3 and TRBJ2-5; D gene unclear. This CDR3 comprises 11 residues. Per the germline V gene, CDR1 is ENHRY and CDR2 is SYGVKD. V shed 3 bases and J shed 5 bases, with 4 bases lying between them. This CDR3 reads CAISESETQYF. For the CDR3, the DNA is TGTGCCATCAGTGAAAGTGAGACCCAGTACTTC.

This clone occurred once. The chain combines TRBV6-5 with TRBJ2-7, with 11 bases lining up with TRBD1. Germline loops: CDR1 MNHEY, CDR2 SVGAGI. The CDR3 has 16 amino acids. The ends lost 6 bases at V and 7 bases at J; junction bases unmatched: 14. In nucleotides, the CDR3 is TGTGCCAGCAGCTACCTCCGGACAGGGGGCCTGAAGGAGCAGTACTTC. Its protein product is CASSYLRTGGLKEQYF.

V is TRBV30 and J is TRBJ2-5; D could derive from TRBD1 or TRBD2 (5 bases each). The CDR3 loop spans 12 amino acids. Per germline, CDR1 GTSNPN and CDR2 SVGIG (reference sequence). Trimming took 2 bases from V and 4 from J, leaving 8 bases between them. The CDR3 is CAWSTRGETQYF. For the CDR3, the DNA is TGTGCCTGGAGTACTAGGGGAGAGACCCAGTACTTC.

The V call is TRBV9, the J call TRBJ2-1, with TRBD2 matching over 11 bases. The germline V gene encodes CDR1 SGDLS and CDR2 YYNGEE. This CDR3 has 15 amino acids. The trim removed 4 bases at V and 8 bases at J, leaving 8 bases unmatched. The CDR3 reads CASSPRLAGRYEQFF. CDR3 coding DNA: TGTGCCAGCAGCCCCCGACTAGCGGGACGGTATGAGCAGTTCTTC.

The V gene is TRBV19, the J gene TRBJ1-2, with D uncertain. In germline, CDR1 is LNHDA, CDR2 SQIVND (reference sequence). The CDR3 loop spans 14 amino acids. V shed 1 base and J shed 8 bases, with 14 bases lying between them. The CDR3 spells CASSIGQTLEGYTF. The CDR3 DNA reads TGTGCCAGTAGTATAGGGCAGACTCTAGAAGGCTACACCTTC.

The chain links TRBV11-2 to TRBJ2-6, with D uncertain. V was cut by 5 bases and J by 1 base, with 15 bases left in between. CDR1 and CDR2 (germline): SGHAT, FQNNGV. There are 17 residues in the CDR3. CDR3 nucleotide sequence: TGTGCCAGCAGCCCTTGGACCGCTAGGTCTGGGGCCAACGTCCTGACTTTC. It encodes CASSPWTARSGANVLTF.

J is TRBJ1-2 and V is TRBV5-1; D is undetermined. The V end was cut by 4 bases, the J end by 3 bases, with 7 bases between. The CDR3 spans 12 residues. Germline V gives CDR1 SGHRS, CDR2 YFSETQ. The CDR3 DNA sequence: TGCGCCAGCAGCGATAACGACTATGGCTACACCTTC. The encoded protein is CASSDNDYGYTF.

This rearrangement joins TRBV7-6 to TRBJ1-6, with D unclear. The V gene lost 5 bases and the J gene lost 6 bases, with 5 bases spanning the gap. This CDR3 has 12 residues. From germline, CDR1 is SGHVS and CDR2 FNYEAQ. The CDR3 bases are TGTGCCAGCAGCCCTCCTAATTCACCCCTCCACTTT. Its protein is CASSPPNSPLHF.

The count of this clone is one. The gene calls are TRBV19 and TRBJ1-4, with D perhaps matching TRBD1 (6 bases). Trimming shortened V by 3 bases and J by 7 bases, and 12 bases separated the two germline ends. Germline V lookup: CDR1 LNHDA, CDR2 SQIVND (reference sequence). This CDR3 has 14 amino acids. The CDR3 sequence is CASSIGRGGEKLFF. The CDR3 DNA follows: TGTGCCAGTAGTATCGGCAGGGGTGGTGAAAAACTGTTTTTT.

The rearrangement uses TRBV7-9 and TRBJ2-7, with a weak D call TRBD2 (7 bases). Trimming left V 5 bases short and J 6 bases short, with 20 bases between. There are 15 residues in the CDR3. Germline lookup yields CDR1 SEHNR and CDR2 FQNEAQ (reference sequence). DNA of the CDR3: TGTGCCAGCAGCCTAGGGGGGAGGGCCCGGGCCGAGCAGTACTTC. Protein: CASSLGGRARAEQYF. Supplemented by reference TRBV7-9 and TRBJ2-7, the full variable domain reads DTGVSQNPRHKITKRGQNVTFRCDPISEHNRLYWYRQTLGQGPEFLTYFQNEAQLEKSRLLSDRFSAERPKGSFSTLEIQRTEQGDSAMYLCASSLGGRARAEQYFGPGTRLTVT.

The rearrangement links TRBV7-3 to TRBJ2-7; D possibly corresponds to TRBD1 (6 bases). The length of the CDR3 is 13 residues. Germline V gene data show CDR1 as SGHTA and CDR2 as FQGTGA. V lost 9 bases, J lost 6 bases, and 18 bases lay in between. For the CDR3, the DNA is TGTGCCAGTTCGTGGTCAGGGGATTCCGAGCAGTACTTC. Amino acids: CASSWSGDSEQYF.

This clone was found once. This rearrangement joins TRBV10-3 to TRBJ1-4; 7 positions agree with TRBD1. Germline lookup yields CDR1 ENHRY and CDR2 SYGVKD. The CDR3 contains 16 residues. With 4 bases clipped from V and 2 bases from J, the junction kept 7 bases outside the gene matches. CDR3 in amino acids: CAISALRTGTNEKLFF. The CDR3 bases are TGTGCCATCAGTGCCCTCCGGACAGGCACTAATGAAAAACTGTTTTTT.

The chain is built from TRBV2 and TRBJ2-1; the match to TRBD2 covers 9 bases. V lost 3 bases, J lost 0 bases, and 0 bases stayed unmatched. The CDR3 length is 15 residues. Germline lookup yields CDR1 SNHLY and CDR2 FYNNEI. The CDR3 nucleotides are TGTGCCAGCAGTGATAGCGGGAGCTCCTACAATGAGCAGTTCTTC. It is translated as CASSDSGSSYNEQFF.

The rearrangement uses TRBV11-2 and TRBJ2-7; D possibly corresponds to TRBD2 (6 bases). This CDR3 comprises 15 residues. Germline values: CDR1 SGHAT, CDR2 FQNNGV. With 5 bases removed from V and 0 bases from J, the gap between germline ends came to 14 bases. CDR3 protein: CASSQASGYSYEQYF. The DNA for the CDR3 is TGTGCCAGCAGCCAGGCGAGCGGGTACTCCTACGAGCAGTACTTC.

This CDR3 reads CATSRDLYTSDEQYF. Here the CDR3 DNA reads TGTGCCACCAGCAGAGATTTGTACACTTCGGACGAGCAGTACTTC. This chain joins TRBV15 and TRBJ2-5, with D unclear. The end of the DNA fits TRBJ2-7 better, so the J call may be wrong. Germline values: CDR1 LNHNV, CDR2 YYDKDF (reference sequence). The CDR3 has 15 amino acids.

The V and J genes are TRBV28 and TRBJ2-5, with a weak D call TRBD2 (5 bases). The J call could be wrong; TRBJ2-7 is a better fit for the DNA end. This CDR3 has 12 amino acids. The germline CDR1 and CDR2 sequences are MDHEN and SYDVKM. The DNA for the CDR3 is TGTGCCAGCGAGAGCGGCGGCTACGAGCAGTACTTC. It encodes CASESGGYEQYF.